This TCR beta chain was observed in a study of blood T cell repertoires in COVID-19. Some clones are missing from TCRdb's copy, which holds only in-frame ones; the method was immunoSEQ multiplex PCR. The top ten hold approximately 1.2% of the sample, which has some 200,000 clones, roughly nine tenths seen once. This TCR was recovered from a man between 25 and 39 years old with acute or convalescent COVID-19. Material: peripheral blood.

The CDR3 sequence is CASTLRTNEKLFF. In DNA, the CDR3 is TGTGCCAGCACCCTTAGAACTAATGAAAAACTGTTTTTT. V is TRBV21-1 and J is TRBJ1-4. TRBV21-1 is deemed a pseudogene. This CDR3 comprises 13 residues.